This T cell receptor beta chain is drawn from a study of CD8+ T cells in alopecia areata. Overall study: Tofacitinib treatment spanned 6 to 18 months, with 6 months off drug afterward.

Germline V lookup: CDR1 SQVTM, CDR2 ANQGSEA. The V segment lost 3 bases and the J segment 4 bases; nucleotides outside the gene matches: 6. This CDR3 comprises 14 residues. Regarding the study as a whole: Greater clonality was observed in lesional scalp samples, especially alopecia totalis/universalis, versus normal scalp. Besides other cells, scalp samples also yield sequences of resident alphabeta T cells from normal skin. Mouse data revealed clearer TCR sharing than patient data did, a gap possibly tied to HLA.

The sequencing template was cDNA reverse transcribed from extracted RNA. Clones were read by immunoSEQ multiplex PCR, and TCRdb kept only the in-frame ones, dropping some. The sample records approximately 150,000 clones, roughly 58% being singletons. Treatment noted: oral pan-JAK inhibitor, 5-10 mg twice daily. About this clone: Its matching antigen is unknown.

The receptor's source is a human donor with alopecia areata. This specimen was CD4+ T cells sorted from blood, taken at approximately week 56, from a patient treated with tofacitinib. The chain joins TRBV29-1 to TRBJ1-3; 7 nucleotides align to TRBD1. CDR3 in DNA: TGCAGCGTTGACCCGACAGGGTCAGGAAACACCATATATTTT. Translated, it gives CSVDPTGSGNTIYF.